This T cell receptor (beta chain) was found in a study of beta chain features in type 1 diabetes. The CDR3 totals 17 residues. Trimming took off 2 bases at V and 4 bases at J, with 21 bases between the two ends. Per the germline V gene, CDR1 is GTSNPN and CDR2 is SVGIG (reference sequence). What was sequenced were expressed TCRB transcripts, since all of the isolated RNA had been reverse transcribed. The data were produced by immunoSEQ multiplex PCR, yet TCRdb's version contains in-frame clones alone and is incomplete. The sample includes under 800,000 clones, 15% seen only once; the top ten take 0.093%.

The TCR was taken from a man aged 18 to 35 in good health. Material: naive CD4+ T cells from blood. The V gene is TRBV30, the J gene TRBJ1-5; D perhaps matches TRBD1 (5 bases). CDR3 DNA: TGTGCCTGGAGTTCCCCAGGGAGAAGGTCAGGGAATCAGCCCCAGCATTTT. It codes for CAWSSPGRRSGNQPQHF.